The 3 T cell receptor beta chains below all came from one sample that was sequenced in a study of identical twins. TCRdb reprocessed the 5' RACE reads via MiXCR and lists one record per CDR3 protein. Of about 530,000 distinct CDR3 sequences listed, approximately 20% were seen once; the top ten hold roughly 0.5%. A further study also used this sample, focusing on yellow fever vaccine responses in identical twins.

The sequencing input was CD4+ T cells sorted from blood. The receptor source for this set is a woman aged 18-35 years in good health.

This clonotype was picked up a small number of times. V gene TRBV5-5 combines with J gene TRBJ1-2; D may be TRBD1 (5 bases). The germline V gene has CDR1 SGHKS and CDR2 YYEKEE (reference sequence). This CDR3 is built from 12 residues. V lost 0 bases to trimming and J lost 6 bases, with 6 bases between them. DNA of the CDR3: TGTGCCAGCAGCTTGGGGGGGGATGGCTACACCTTC. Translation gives CASSLGGDGYTF. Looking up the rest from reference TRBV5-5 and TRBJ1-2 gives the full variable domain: DAGVTQSPTHLIKTRGQQVTLRCSPISGHKSVSWYQQVLGQGPQFIFQYYEKEERGRGNFPDRFSARQFPNYSSELNVNALLLGDSALYLCASSLGGDGYTFGSGTRLTVV.

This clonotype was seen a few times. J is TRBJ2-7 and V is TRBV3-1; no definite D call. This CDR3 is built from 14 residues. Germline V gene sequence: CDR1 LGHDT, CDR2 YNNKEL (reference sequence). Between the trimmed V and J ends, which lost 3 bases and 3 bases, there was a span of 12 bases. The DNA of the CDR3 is TGTGCCAGCAGCCACATAGAGGAAGGCTACGAGCAGTACTTC. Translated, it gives CASSHIEEGYEQYF.

The CDR3 DNA follows: TGTGCCAGCAGGGGATCCTACGAGCAGTACGTC. Amino acids: CASRGSYEQYV. The genes are TRBV28 and TRBJ2-7; D uncertain. Trimming took off 6 bases at V and 1 base at J, with 4 bases between the two ends. Germline-derived CDR1 and CDR2 are MDHEN and SYDVKM. The CDR3 sequence is 11 residues long.